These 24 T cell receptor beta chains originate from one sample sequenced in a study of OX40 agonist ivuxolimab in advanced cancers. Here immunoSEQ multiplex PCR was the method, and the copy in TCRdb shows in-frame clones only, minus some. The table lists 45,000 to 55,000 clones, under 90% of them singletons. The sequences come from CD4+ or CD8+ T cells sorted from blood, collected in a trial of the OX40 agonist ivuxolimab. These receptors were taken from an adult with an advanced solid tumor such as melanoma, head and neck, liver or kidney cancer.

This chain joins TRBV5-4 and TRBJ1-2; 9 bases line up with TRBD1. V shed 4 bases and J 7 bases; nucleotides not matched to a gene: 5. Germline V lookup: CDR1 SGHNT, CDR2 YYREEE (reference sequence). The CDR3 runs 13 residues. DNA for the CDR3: TGTGCCAGCAGCCCTGGGACAGGGACTGGCTACACCTTC. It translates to CASSPGTGTGYTF.

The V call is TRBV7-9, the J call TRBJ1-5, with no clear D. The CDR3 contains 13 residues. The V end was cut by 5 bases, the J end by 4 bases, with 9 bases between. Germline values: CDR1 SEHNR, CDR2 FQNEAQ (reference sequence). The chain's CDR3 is CASSLTRNQPQHF. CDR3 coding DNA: TGTGCCAGCAGCCTCACCAGAAATCAGCCCCAGCATTTT.

CDR3 amino acids: CASSFGVRVTTETQYF. The CDR3 DNA reads TGCGCCAGCAGCTTTGGGGTCCGCGTAACCACGGAGACCCAGTACTTC. The chain uses TRBV5-1 and TRBJ2-5; D gene ambiguous. There are 16 residues in the CDR3. Germline V gene lookup returns CDR1 SGHRS and CDR2 YFSETQ. Trimming left V 2 bases short and J 5 bases short, with 19 bases between.

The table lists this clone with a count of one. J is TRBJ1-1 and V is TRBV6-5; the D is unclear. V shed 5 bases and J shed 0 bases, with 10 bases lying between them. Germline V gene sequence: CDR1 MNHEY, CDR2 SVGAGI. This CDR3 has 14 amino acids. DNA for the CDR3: TGTGCCAGCAGTCAAGGGTACATGAACACTGAAGCTTTCTTT. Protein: CASSQGYMNTEAFF.

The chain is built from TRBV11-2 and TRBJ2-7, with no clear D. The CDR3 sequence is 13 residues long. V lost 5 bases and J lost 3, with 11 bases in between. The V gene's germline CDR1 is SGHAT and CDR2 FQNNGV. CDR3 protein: CASSAAHLYEQYV. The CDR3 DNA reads TGTGCCAGCAGCGCGGCCCACCTCTACGAGCAGTACGTC.

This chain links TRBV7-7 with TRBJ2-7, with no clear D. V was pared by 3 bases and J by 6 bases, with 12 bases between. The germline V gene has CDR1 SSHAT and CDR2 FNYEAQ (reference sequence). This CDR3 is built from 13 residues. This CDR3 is CASSLTGLSEQYF. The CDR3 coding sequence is TGTGCCAGCAGCTTGACGGGCCTGAGCGAGCAGTACTTC.

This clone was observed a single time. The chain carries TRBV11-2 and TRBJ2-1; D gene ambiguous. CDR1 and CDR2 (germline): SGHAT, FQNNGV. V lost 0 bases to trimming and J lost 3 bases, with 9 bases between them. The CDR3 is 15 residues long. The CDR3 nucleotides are TGTGCCAGCAGCTTAGATCGGAGTCTCTACAATGAGCAGTTCTTC. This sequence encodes CASSLDRSLYNEQFF.

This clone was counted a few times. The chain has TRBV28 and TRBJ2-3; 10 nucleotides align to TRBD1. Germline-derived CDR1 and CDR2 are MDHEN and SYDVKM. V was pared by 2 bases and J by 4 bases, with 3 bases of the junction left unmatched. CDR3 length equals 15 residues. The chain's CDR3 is CASSLRTGGADTQYF. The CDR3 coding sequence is TGTGCCAGCAGTTTAAGGACAGGGGGTGCAGATACGCAGTATTTT.

The CDR3 sequence: CASSAGGGNQPQHF. The CDR3 coding sequence is TGTGCCAGCAGCGCCGGGGGTGGGAATCAGCCCCAGCATTTT. This chain links TRBV9 with TRBJ1-5; weak D call: TRBD1 (5 bases). The CDR3 covers 14 residues. The V gene lost 3 bases and the J gene lost 4 bases, with 11 bases spanning the gap. Per the germline V gene, CDR1 is SGDLS and CDR2 is YYNGEE.

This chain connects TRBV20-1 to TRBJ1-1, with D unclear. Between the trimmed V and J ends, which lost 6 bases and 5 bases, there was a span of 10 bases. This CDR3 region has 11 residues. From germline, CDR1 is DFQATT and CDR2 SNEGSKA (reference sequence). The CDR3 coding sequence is TGCAGTGCCGGGATGTTAACTGAAGCTTTCTTT. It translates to CSAGMLTEAFF.

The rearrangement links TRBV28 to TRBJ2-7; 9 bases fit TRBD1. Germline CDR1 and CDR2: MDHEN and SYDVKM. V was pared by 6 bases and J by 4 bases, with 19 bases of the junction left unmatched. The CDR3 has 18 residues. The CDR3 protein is CASRTRRAKLGQGYEQYF. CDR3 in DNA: TGTGCCAGCAGAACCCGCCGCGCCAAATTGGGACAGGGTTACGAGCAGTACTTC.

In nucleotides, the CDR3 is TGTGCCAGCAGTTTAGTGGGGACAGGGGGTCCCGGGGAGCTGTTTTTT. This translates into CASSLVGTGGPGELFF. The chain combines TRBV27 with TRBJ2-2; 11 positions match TRBD1. V shed 2 bases and J 6 bases; nucleotides not matched to a gene: 5. The germline gives CDR1 MNHEY, CDR2 SMNVEV (reference sequence). The CDR3 runs to 16 residues.

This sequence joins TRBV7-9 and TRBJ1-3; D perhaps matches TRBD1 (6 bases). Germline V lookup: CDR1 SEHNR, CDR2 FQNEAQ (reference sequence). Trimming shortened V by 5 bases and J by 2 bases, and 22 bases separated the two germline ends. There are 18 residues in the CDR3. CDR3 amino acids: CASSPLGGPGEPGNTIYF. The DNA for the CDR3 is TGTGCCAGCAGCCCGTTAGGCGGACCAGGGGAACCTGGAAACACCATATATTTT.

DNA of the CDR3: TGTGCCAGTAGTACAGAAGCCGGGACAGGGGACACCGGGGAGCTGTTTTTT. It encodes CASSTEAGTGDTGELFF. The chain joins TRBV19 to TRBJ2-2; TRBD1 agrees at 10 bases. The V and J ends lost 4 bases and 3 bases, in that order; junction bases with no gene match: 8. The CDR3 consists of 17 residues. Germline V gene lookup returns CDR1 LNHDA and CDR2 SQIVND (reference sequence).

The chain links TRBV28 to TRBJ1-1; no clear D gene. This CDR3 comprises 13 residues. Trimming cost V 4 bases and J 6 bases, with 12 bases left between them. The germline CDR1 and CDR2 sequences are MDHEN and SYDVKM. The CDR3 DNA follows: TGTGCCAGCAGTTCCTGGGCCGAAGCTGAAGCTTTCTTT. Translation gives CASSSWAEAEAFF.

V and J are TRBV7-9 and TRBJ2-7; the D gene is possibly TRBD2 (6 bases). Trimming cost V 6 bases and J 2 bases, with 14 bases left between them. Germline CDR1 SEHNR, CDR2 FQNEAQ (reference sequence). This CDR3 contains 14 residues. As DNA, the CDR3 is TGTGCCAGCAGTTCCGGGGAGGTCCCCTACGAGCAGTACTTC. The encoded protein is CASSSGEVPYEQYF.

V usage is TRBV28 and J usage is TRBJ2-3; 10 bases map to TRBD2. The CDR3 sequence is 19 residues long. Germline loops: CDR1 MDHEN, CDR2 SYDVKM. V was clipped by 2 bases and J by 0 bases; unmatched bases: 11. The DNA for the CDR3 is TGTGCCAGCAGTTTAGGGCTAGCGGGGGTGGTTTCTAGCACAGATACGCAGTATTTT. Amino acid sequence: CASSLGLAGVVSSTDTQYF.

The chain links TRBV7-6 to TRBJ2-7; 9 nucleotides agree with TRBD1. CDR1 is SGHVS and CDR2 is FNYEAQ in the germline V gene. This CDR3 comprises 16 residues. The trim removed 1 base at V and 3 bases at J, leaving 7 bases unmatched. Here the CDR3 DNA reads TGTGCCAGCAGCTTAGAGCCGGGACAGGGACTCTACGAGCAGTACTTC. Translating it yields CASSLEPGQGLYEQYF.

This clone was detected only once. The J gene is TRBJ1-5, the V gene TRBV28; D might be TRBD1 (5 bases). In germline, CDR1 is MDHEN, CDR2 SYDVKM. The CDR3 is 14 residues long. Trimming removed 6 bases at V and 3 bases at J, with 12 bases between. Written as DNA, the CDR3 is TGTGCCAGCAGACTTGGGGCACTCAATCAGCCCCAGCATTTT. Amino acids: CASRLGALNQPQHF.

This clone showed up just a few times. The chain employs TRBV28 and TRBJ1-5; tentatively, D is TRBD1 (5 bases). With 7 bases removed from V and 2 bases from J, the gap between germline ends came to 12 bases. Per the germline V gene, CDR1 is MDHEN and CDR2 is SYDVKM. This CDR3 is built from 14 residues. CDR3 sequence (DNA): TGTGCCAGCATCCTCAGGGAGGGCAATCAGCCCCAGCATTTT. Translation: CASILREGNQPQHF.

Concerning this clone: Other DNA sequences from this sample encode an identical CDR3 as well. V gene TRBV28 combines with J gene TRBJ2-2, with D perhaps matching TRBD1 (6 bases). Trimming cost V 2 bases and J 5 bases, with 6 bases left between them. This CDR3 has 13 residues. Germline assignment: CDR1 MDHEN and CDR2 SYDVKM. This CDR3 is CASSLTGTGELFF. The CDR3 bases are TGTGCCAGCAGTTTAACAGGGACCGGGGAGCTGTTTTTT. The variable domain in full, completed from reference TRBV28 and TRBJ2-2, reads DVKVTQSSRYLVKRTGEKVFLECVQDMDHENMFWYRQDPGLGLRLIYFSYDVKMKEKGDIPEGYSVSREKKERFSLILESASTNQTSMYLCASSLTGTGELFFGEGSRLTVL.

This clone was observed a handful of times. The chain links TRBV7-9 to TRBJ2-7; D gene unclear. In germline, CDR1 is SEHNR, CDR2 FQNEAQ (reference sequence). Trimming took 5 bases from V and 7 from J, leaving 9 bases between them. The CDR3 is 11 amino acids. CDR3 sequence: CASSPLSEQYF. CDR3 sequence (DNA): TGTGCCAGCAGCCCACTTTCTGAGCAGTACTTC.

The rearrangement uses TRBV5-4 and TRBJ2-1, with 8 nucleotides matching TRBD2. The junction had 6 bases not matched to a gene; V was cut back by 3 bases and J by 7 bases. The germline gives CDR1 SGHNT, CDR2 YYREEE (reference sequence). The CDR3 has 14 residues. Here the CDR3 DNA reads TGTGCCAGCAGCTCGGGACTAGGGGTGAATGAGCAGTTCTTC. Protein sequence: CASSSGLGVNEQFF.

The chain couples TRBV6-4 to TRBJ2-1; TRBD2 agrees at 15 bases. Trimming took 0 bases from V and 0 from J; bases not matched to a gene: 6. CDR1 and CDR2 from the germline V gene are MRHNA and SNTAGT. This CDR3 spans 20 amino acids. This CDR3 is CASSDSGLAGGLSSYNEQFF. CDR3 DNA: TGTGCCAGCAGTGACTCAGGACTAGCGGGAGGGTTGAGCTCCTACAATGAGCAGTTCTTC.